This T cell receptor beta chain is drawn from a study of cytotoxic CD8 clonotypes in ibrutinib-treated CLL. Study in general: A mean of around 260,000 productive templates and 94,082 productive rearrangements was obtained per sample.

Measured with immunoSEQ multiplex PCR; TCRdb has only the in-frame clones, and not every one. The table lists over 40,000 clones, less than 85% of them singletons. With regard to this clone: Its antigen is unidentified.

Overall study results and limits: Clonality rose at ibrutinib response and fell back toward baseline at progression. Sustained-remission and progressing patients had unequal sampling times.

Between the trimmed V and J ends, which lost 2 bases and 3 bases, there was a span of 23 bases. The germline CDR1 and CDR2 sequences are SGHRS and YFSETQ. This CDR3 contains 18 residues. V is TRBV5-1 and J is TRBJ1-1; maybe TRBD1 (5 bases). The starting material was PBMCs, obtained after 24 months of ibrutinib treatment. The TCR originated in a human donor with chronic lymphocytic leukemia. The CDR3 reads CASSLRTGTDGMHTEAFF. In DNA form, the CDR3 reads TGCGCCAGCAGCTTAAGAACAGGCACGGATGGTATGCACACTGAAGCTTTCTTT.